These T cell receptor beta chains were read from a single sample in a study of CD8 T cells in Susac syndrome. TCRdb reanalysed the immunoSEQ multiplex PCR reads using MiXCR and keeps one entry per CDR3 protein. The sample consists of under 150,000 distinct CDR3 sequences, about 94% of them appearing once. The material sequenced was CD4+ T cells from PBMCs. Every receptor here comes from a human donor with Susac syndrome. CDR3s include the opening cysteine and the closing phenylalanine or tryptophan. The D gene is left open where the match is weak. Clone size is stated in some rows and not others, as once, few, many or a class when expanded.

TGCGCCAGCAGCTTGGAAGTCGGGAACACTGAAGCTTTCTTT	CASSLEVGNTEAFF	TRBJ1-1	TRBV5-1	-	-
TGCGCCAGCAGCCACACCCTAGGGGAGACCCAGTACTTC	CASSHTLGETQYF	TRBJ2-5	TRBV4-1	-	-
TGCAGCGTTACCCAAACAAATCCCGGGGAGCTGTTTTTT	CSVTQTNPGELFF	TRBJ2-2	TRBV29-1	-	-
TGCGCCAGCAGTCAATCTCACAATCAGCCCCAGCATTTT	CASSQSHNQPQHF	TRBJ1-5	TRBV23-1	-	-
TGCAGTGCTAGAGTACCTCTACAGGGTTATAGCAATCAGCCCCAGCATTTT	CSARVPLQGYSNQPQHF	TRBJ1-5	TRBV20-1	-	-
TGTGCCAGCCGATTGAGCGGGAGTAGCGACGAGCAGTACTTC	CASRLSGSSDEQYF	TRBJ2-7	TRBV28	-	TRBD2
TGTGCCAGCAGCGCATCAGCTAGCGGGGGCTACGAGCAGTACTTC	CASSASASGGYEQYF	TRBJ2-7	TRBV4-2	-	TRBD2
TGTGCCAGCAGCACGGACAGGGGAGGGGATACGCAGTATTTT	CASSTDRGGDTQYF	TRBJ2-3	TRBV5-6	-	TRBD1
TGTGCCAGCTCACGGACTCGCGGGGATCAGCCCCAGCATTTT	CASSRTRGDQPQHF	TRBJ1-5	TRBV18	-	-
TGTGCCAGCCGGGGACTAGCGGAGTACAATGAGCAGTTCTTC	CASRGLAEYNEQFF	TRBJ2-1	TRBV3-1	-	TRBD2
TGTGCCAGTAGTATAGGGGACAGACCAATCTACGAGCAGTACTTC	CASSIGDRPIYEQYF	TRBJ2-7	TRBV19	-	TRBD1
TGTGCCAGCAGCTTAGTCCGGGACAGGGGCCTTAGCACAGATACGCAGTATTTT	CASSLVRDRGLSTDTQYF	TRBJ2-3	TRBV11-2	-	TRBD1
TGTGCCAGCAGCCCTCCCGGGGTAGCGGGGGGCCAAGAGACCCAGTACTTC	CASSPPGVAGGQETQYF	TRBJ2-5	TRBV7-2	once	TRBD2
TGCAGCGTTGGGGGGTCCGAATACACCTTC	CSVGGSEYTF	TRBJ1-2	TRBV29-1	once	-
TGTGCCAGCAGCTATGAGCGGCAAGAGACCCAGTACTTC	CASSYERQETQYF	TRBJ2-5	TRBV7-2	-	-
TGCGCCAGCAGCCAAGGCCCGGCGGAGGGCTCAGAAGAGACCCAGTACTTC	CASSQGPAEGSEETQYF	TRBJ2-5	TRBV4-1	-	-
TGTGCCAGCAGCGTAGACGGGGGCCAGACTGAAGCTTTCTTT	CASSVDGGQTEAFF	TRBJ1-1	TRBV9	-	-
TGCAGCGTAGGGGGGACATCTGGGGCCAACGTCCTGACTTTC	CSVGGTSGANVLTF	TRBJ2-6	TRBV29-1	-	-
TGTGCCAGCAGGACAGGGTCCGGCTACACCTTC	CASRTGSGYTF	TRBJ1-2	TRBV6-5	-	TRBD1
TGTGCCAGCAGTTGGGGAGATACGCAGTATTTT	CASSWGDTQYF	TRBJ2-3	TRBV7-9	-	-
TGCAGCGTTGAACGGGGACAGGGCCCAGATACGCAGTATTTT	CSVERGQGPDTQYF	TRBJ2-3	TRBV29-1	-	TRBD1
TGCGCCAGCAGCTTGGCCGGGTCCACTGAAGCTTTCTTT	CASSLAGSTEAFF	TRBJ1-1	TRBV5-1	-	-
TGTGCCAGCAGCCCCCCCGGGTCGAAGGGGGCCGGGGAGCTGTTTTTT	CASSPPGSKGAGELFF	TRBJ2-2	TRBV11-1	-	-
TGTGCCAGCAGGGGACAGCTTAACTATGGCTACACCTTC	CASRGQLNYGYTF	TRBJ1-2	TRBV6-1	few	TRBD1
TGTGCCAGCAGGTTTATAGCGACTAGCTCCTACGAGCAGTACTTC	CASRFIATSSYEQYF	TRBJ2-7	TRBV28	-	-
TGTGCCAGCACCCCACGCGGGGTTCGAGCCCTCAGATCAAATGAAGCTTTCTTT	CASTPRGVRALRSNEAFF	TRBJ1-1	TRBV7-9	-	-
TGCAGTGCTACGTCACCGGGCGGTCTCAACGATGAGCAGTTCTTC	CSATSPGGLNDEQFF	TRBJ2-1	TRBV20-1	-	-
TGTGCCAGCAGCCAAGACAGCGGGAGAATGGTCCACGAGCAGTACTTC	CASSQDSGRMVHEQYF	TRBJ2-7	TRBV4-2	-	TRBD2
TGTGCCAGCAGTTTGCGGAGGAGGGATGAAAAACTGTTTTTT	CASSLRRRDEKLFF	TRBJ1-4	TRBV12-3/TRBV12-4	once	-
TGTGCCAGCACCATCGGGAGGACTAACAATGAGCAGTTCTTC	CASTIGRTNNEQFF	TRBJ2-1	TRBV7-9	-	TRBD2
TGCAGTGCTCCCCCAAGGCAGTTAAATGAAAAACTGTTTTTT	CSAPPRQLNEKLFF	TRBJ1-4	TRBV20-1	once	-
TGCAGTGCTGGAGGTTATTCTAGCACAGATACGCAGTATTTT	CSAGGYSSTDTQYF	TRBJ2-3	TRBV20-1	once	-
TGTGCCAGCACCCTCCCGGGACTAGCGCCCCCCGAGCAGTTCTTC	CASTLPGLAPPEQFF	TRBJ2-1	TRBV7-2	few	TRBD2
TGCAGTGGAGGGCCCAGAACCTATGGCTACACCTTC	CSGGPRTYGYTF	TRBJ1-2	TRBV20-1	-	-
TGTGCCAGCAGTTTGGGGGGCCAGCCCCAGCATTTT	CASSLGGQPQHF	TRBJ1-5	TRBV13	-	-
TGTGCCAGCAGTTCGGTGGGGGGCTTTGAAAAACTGTTTTTT	CASSSVGGFEKLFF	TRBJ1-4	TRBV27	-	-
TGCGCCAGCAGCTTGGAGTGGGGTGAGGGCACAGATACGCAGTATTTT	CASSLEWGEGTDTQYF	TRBJ2-3	TRBV5-1	-	-
TGCAGTGCTCGGACTAGCGGGGGGTATTTC	CSARTSGGYF	TRBJ2-7	TRBV20-1	-	TRBD2
TGCAGTGCTAGAGATCGGGGTAGCGGGAGGGTTAATGAGCAGTTCTTC	CSARDRGSGRVNEQFF	TRBJ2-1	TRBV20-1	-	TRBD2
TGTGCCAGCAGCTTCGGTAGCGGGAACCCCGAGCAGTACTTC	CASSFGSGNPEQYF	TRBJ2-7	TRBV7-2	-	TRBD2
TGCAGCGTGGGCGGCGTAGAGGTGGGGGAGCTGTTTTTT	CSVGGVEVGELFF	TRBJ2-2	TRBV29-1	once	-
TGCGCCAGCAGACCGACAGGGCGCCCTATATACGAGCAGTACTTC	CASRPTGRPIYEQYF	TRBJ2-7	TRBV4-1	-	TRBD1
TGTGCCAGCAGCCAAGGGAGTACAGGGAAAGCTTTCTTT	CASSQGSTGKAFF	TRBJ1-1	TRBV14	-	-
TGTGCCAGCAGCTCAGTCCTCTTCTCCTACAATGAGCAGTTCTTC	CASSSVLFSYNEQFF	TRBJ2-1	TRBV12-3/TRBV12-4	-	-
TGCGCCAGCAGGAGGGACAGGGGGCGCGATCAAGCCAAAAACATTCAGTACTTC	CASRRDRGRDQAKNIQYF	TRBJ2-4	TRBV23-1	-	TRBD1
TGTGCCAGCAGCCTCAGGGTTTTGGCCACTGAAGCTTTCTTT	CASSLRVLATEAFF	TRBJ1-1	TRBV11-2	-	-
TGCAGTGCTAGTGGGGCGAGGGTAGGGGGAAACACCATATATTTT	CSASGARVGGNTIYF	TRBJ1-3	TRBV20-1	-	-
TGTGCCAGCAGTTACCAGGAGGGACGGCCTCTCCCCAAGTTCTTC	CASSYQEGRPLPKFF	TRBJ2-1	TRBV6-5	-	-